This TCR beta chain was retrieved from a study of blood T cell repertoires in COVID-19. Study background: The United States, Italy and Spain supplied acute and convalescent COVID-19 samples. The analysed material was cDNA or gDNA that came from T cells, B-cell-depleted T cells, or PBMCs.

Germline CDR1 reads SGHDT; CDR2 reads YYEEEE. Losses at the gene ends were 5 bases for V and 6 bases for J; bases not matched to a gene: 3. The length of the CDR3 is 14 residues. Source study methods: Amplifying reference gene primers gave estimates of nucleated cell counts. TCRdb's copy holds only in-frame clones and misses some; the assay was immunoSEQ multiplex PCR. The DNA gave D and trimming, while V, J and clone size come from that table. Among about 27,000 clones listed, about 88% were seen once. The specimen was peripheral blood. The clonotype comes from a woman aged 50 to 60 with active COVID-19. J is TRBJ2-2 and V is TRBV5-6; 11 nucleotides line up with TRBD2. The CDR3 DNA follows: TGTGCCAGCAGTTTTAGCGGGGGGGCCGGGGAGCTGTTTTTT. The encoded protein is CASSFSGGAGELFF.